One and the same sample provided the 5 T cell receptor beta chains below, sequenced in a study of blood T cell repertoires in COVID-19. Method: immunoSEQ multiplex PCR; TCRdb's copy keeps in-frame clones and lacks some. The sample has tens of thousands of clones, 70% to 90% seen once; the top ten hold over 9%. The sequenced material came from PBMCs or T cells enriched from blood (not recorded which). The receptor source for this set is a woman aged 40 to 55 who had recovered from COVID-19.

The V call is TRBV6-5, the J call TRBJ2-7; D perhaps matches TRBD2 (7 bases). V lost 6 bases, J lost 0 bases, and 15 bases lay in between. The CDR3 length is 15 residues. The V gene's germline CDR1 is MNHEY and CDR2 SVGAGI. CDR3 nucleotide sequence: TGTGCCAGCAGGGGGGGGCAGGCGCCCTCCTACGAGCAGTACTTC. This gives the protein CASRGGQAPSYEQYF.

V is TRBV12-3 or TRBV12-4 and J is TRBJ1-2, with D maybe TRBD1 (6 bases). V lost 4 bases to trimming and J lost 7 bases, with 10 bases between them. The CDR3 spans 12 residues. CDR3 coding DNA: TGTGCCAGCAGTTCTCCAGGGGCTGGCTACACCTTC. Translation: CASSSPGAGYTF.

The CDR3 spells CASSQMSGTAYEQYF. DNA of the CDR3: TGCGCCAGCAGCCAGATGTCCGGGACAGCCTACGAGCAGTACTTC. The genes are TRBV5-1 and TRBJ2-7; 7 bases match TRBD1. CDR1 is SGHRS, CDR2 YFSETQ, per germline. This CDR3 is 15 amino acids long. V gave up 4 bases and J gave up 2 bases; unmatched junction bases: 9.

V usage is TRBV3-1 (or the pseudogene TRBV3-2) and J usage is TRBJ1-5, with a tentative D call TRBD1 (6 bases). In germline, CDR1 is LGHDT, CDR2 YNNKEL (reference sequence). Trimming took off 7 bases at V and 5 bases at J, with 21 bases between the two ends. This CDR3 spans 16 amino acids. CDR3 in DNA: TGTGCCAGCACCCCCCCCTCTGGACAGCCCGATCAGCCCCAGCATTTT. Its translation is CASTPPSGQPDQPQHF.

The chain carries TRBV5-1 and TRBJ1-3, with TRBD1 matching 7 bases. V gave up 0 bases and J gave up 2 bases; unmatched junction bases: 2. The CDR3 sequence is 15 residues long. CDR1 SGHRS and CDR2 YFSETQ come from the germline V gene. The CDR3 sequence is CASSLETGTGNTIYF. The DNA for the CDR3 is TGCGCCAGCAGCTTGGAGACAGGGACTGGAAACACCATATATTTT.